The sample holds one count of the clone carrying this T cell receptor beta chain. Its specificity is unknown. The entry originates in a study of T cell responses to AZD1222 COVID-19 vaccine. Notes on the study in general: The sample set comprised mostly white British donors with more females, and clonal diversity was possibly underestimated. Researchers took repertoire samples only after the peak T cell response had come.

Between the trimmed V and J ends, which lost 0 bases and 6 bases, there was a span of 6 bases. Germline CDR1 is MNHNS and CDR2 is SASEGT. This CDR3 has 13 amino acids. The assay was immunoSEQ multiplex PCR, and TCRdb's table has in-frame clones only and misses some. The sample includes 180,000 or so clones, roughly 91% of them seen just once. This receptor was obtained from an adult who received the AZD1222 COVID-19 vaccine. Material: peripheral blood, obtained 28 days after the second AZD1222 dose. This chain joins TRBV6-1 and TRBJ1-3; maybe TRBD1 (5 bases). CDR3 loop: CASSEAGANTIYF. In DNA form, the CDR3 reads TGTGCCAGCAGTGAAGCAGGGGCAAACACCATATATTTT.